The sequence of this T cell receptor beta chain was determined in a study of cytomegalovirus exposure and HLA in healthy donors (TCRdb year 2017). Background for the entire study: An earlier analysis of several hundred of the donors reported more than 250 Gb of sequence data and roughly 100 million unique TCR beta sequences from about 180 million T cells. Roughly 300 gigabases of sequencing data and about 92 million unique TCR sequences made up an early release that covered 500 to 650 HLA-typed donors. The genetic ancestry cluster associated with self-reported Caucasian donors included 81% of the 398 genotyped donors. The study aimed to test whether signatures of past pathogen exposure could be identified by cataloging public T cell receptors. The study profiled the T cell repertoires of 550 to 700 subjects by immunosequencing and related them to cytomegalovirus serostatus. Along with the approximately 700-subject first cohort, a separate validation cohort of over a hundred different subjects was used. The study combined high-throughput TCR immunosequencing, statistical association of individual TCRs with disease status, and machine learning to predict cytomegalovirus infection status. To study patterns of TCR occurrence, a later analysis re-analyzed previously published TCR beta repertoires from 666 donors and added high-resolution HLA genotyping. The later analysis used no new phenotypic data to find candidate immune exposures, relying instead on TCR beta sequences and their occurrence across donors. To decide whether each TCR beta V gene segment behaved as functional or pseudogenic, an earlier analysis of some 600 of the donors relied on high-throughput TCR beta sequencing. Alongside the repertoire data, information on donor age, sex, ethnicity and CMV serostatus was compiled. Genome-wide SNP genotypes for about 55% of the roughly 670 donors were used in a later genetic analysis, which treated that subset as a discovery cohort. Every repertoire in the discovery cohort had been generated on one and the same sequencing platform. Class I and class II HLA loci were covered by the typing at four-digit resolution. Typing coverage differed by locus: A, B, C, DRB1 and DQB1 were typed in about 629-640 donors, DQA1 in 522, DPA1 in roughly 590, and DPB1 in 450 to 490. Because of strong linkage in the cohort, roughly five DR-DQ haplotypes were treated as single units for association and clustering. Across 398 genotyped donors of the cohort, an average of approximately 200,000 unique TCR beta nucleotide sequences per donor were sequenced, and 15% to 20% of those sequences were non-productive.

Points on this clone: This clone's antigen is unknown. No much larger clonotype is one base removed from it; base qualities were not supplied.

The library was made by the immunoSEQ multiplex PCR assay. The multiplex PCR relied on a mix of 60 forward primers for TCR Vbeta segments and 13 reverse primers for TCR Jbeta segments. A multiplex PCR assay on genomic DNA amplified the CDR3 region of rearranged TCR beta genes. The amplified TCR beta libraries were sequenced on the Illumina HiSeq System as 87-base-pair reads. Per the original workflow: In a later analysis, tens of millions of unique TCR beta chains were counted across the 500 to 850 repertoires, and roughly 10 million of these chains were shared by at least two donors. Raw reads were error-corrected and collapsed into unique sequences with a nearest-neighbor algorithm that merged closely related sequences to remove PCR and sequencing errors. V, D and J gene segments were assigned by aligning CDR3 sequences to IMGT reference sequences. Each retained sequence needed at least a six-nucleotide match to both a V gene segment and a J gene segment. Rearrangements were classified as productive when the CDR3 lacked stop codons and remained in frame with V and J, and all other rearrangements were classified as non-productive. CDR3 was defined according to IMGT convention as the region running from the second conserved V-encoded cysteine to the conserved J-encoded phenylalanine. In an earlier analysis of roughly 610 of the donors, sequences lacking an unambiguous match to a single V gene segment were excluded. In an earlier analysis of around 600 of the donors, V segments were called functional above 56.7% productive rearrangements and were called segregating when the between-donor standard deviation exceeded 5%. A statistical classification framework was built for diagnosing cytomegalovirus status from the catalog of TCR beta chain sequences. A later analysis assigned V and J genes by comparing TCR nucleotide sequences with IMGT/GENE-DB human TR gene sequences. Using the TCRdist pipeline, a later analysis assigned CDR3 sequences along with most-parsimonious VDJ recombination scenarios. In a later analysis, each TCR beta chain was defined by its CDR3 amino acid sequence together with its V-gene family, and reads without a unique V-gene family were excluded. To address suspected cross-contamination and a sequencing artifact, a later analysis removed some 620 highly shared, low-generation-probability nucleotide sequences. A later analysis calculated a clonal expansion index for each public chain from normalized within-repertoire ranks of inferred template counts. Generation probabilities in a later analysis came from a VDJ recombination model fitted to out-of-frame rearrangements, and those results were checked against IGoR. A later analysis scored TCR-TCR, TCR-HLA and TCR-CMV co-occurrence with hypergeometric tests, applying a repertoire-size bias correction to TCR pairs. To estimate false discovery rates, a later analysis permuted the HLA or CMV assignments 20 times. In a later analysis, co-occurring TCRs were grouped with DBSCAN, and TCRdist sequence similarity was added when clustering was performed within HLA-allele-positive subsets. Repertoires with fewer than 30,000 or more than 120,000 public chains, plus five repertoires with anomalous nucleotide sharing, were excluded from co-occurrence clustering. TCRdb obtained this table from immuneACCESS and retained in-frame rearrangements with V and J assigned. These tables miss some clones; where compared with another copy, unresolved V genes account for less than half of the shortfall, and the remainder is unexplained. Clone size and the V and J calls come from that table; the DNA yielded D and trimming. This sample holds about 110,000 clones; roughly 82% were observed only once. Of the sample, 2.7% is held by the ten largest clones.

The cohort was made up of about 610 healthy bone marrow donors. Cohort members were all nominally healthy when sampled, although unrecorded immune exposures were likely present. The donor was CMV seropositive and belonged to the group of 270 or so seropositive cohort members. Every donor gave a peripheral blood sample, and the peripheral blood mononuclear cells from that sample were used for TCR beta sequencing. The Qiagen DNeasy Blood Extraction Kit was used to extract genomic DNA from the blood cell samples. Broad study findings and their caveats: When HLA alleles, especially DR and DQ, strongly co-occurred, TCR associations were difficult to assign to individual alleles. A later genetic analysis reported fewer N-insertions in productive TCRs among donors in an Asian-associated ancestry cluster than the roughly 650-donor mean. Presence/absence analyses assumed roughly uniform sequencing depth across donors, an assumption that may not hold. In a later analysis, HLA-associated TCR beta chains showed more clonal expansion and lower generation probabilities than non-associated chains that were equally common. A total of 150 to 200 TCR beta chains were listed by the study as associated with cytomegalovirus. Across donors, most TCR sequences were observed very rarely, whereas some public TCRs were present in many individuals. A group of highly shared sequence variants was considered likely to be a technical artifact of the sequencing pipeline. In vitro tests confirmed that three of the cytomegalovirus-associated TCR beta chains recognize cytomegalovirus antigens. The authors suggested that the approach could potentially be extended to other disease states and immunological phenotypes. A later analysis reported that several top co-occurrence clusters appeared linked to parvovirus B19, influenza, CMV and Epstein-Barr virus. CMV serostatus was the only immune exposure information available for the cohort. Linkage disequilibrium might explain the correlated functional status among segregating V segments, but an unknown experimental factor could not be ruled out. Specific HLA alleles were associated with over 15,000 TCR beta sequences at a false discovery rate of 0.05 in a later analysis. In an earlier analysis of 587 of the donors, most TCR beta V segments were observed in productive rearrangements about 90% or about 30% of the time, broadly matching IMGT annotations. In a later analysis, TCR association rates were found to vary across HLA loci, with the most associated TCRs seen for DRB1 alleles and the fewest for HLA-C alleles. Because some donors lacked HLA typing at each locus, the association tests relied only on the typed subset. Because counts were too low, about 18 rarely observed V segments, including chromosome 9 orphons, were excluded from the earlier analysis of roughly 580 of the donors. An association between a missense DCLRE1C variant and V-gene and J-gene trimming of TCR beta chains was found in a later genetic analysis and replicated in an independent cohort. This cohort had only TCR beta chains sequenced, and the lack of alpha or paired-chain data limited which features could be detected. A later analysis found that most CMV-associated TCR beta chains appeared HLA-restricted, with HLA associations seemingly driven largely by CMV exposure. A further reported finding was that TCR beta sequences accurately predicted the HLA-A and HLA-B alleles for most subjects in the first cohort. The classifier was reported to diagnose cytomegalovirus status with high specificity and sensitivity in both the original cohort and the validation cohort.

The receptor was isolated from a man aged 25-45 years in good health and CMV-seropositive. Specimen: PBMCs.

CDR3 sequence: CASSSTRTGPSYEQYF. The nucleotide sequence is given as TGTGCCAGCAGTTCCACCCGGACAGGACCTTCCTACGAGCAGTACTTC. The sequence links TRBV6-5 to TRBJ2-5, and TRBD1 matches 7 of the central bases. Judging by the DNA end, TRBJ2-7 fits better; the J call may be wrong. In the germline V gene, CDR1 corresponds to MNHEY and CDR2 to SVGAGI. Taken from cysteine to phenylalanine, the CDR3 has 16 residues. Only the CDR3 part of the read is kept: 48 bases, read in frame from the first base.